The 20 T cell receptor beta chains below come from one sample, sequenced in a study of OX40 agonist ivuxolimab in advanced cancers. Assay used: immunoSEQ multiplex PCR; TCRdb lists only in-frame clones, some missing. The sample records 40,000 to 60,000 clones, about 80% being singletons. Sequencing was performed on CD4+ or CD8+ T cells sorted from blood, taken in a trial of the OX40 agonist ivuxolimab. These receptors were taken from an adult with an advanced solid tumor such as melanoma, head and neck, liver or kidney cancer.

J is TRBJ1-1 and V is TRBV2; D not certain. Germline CDR1 and CDR2: SNHLY and FYNNEI. Trimming removed 3 bases at V and 1 base at J, with 9 bases between. The CDR3 totals 14 residues. CDR3 sequence (DNA): TGTGCCAGCAGTGATCCCCGGGGGAACACTGAAGCTTTCTTT. This codes for CASSDPRGNTEAFF.

The chain uses TRBV14 and TRBJ2-3; either TRBD1 or TRBD2 may supply D (5 bases each). This CDR3 spans 13 amino acids. The V and J ends lost 0 bases and 6 bases respectively, with 7 bases between them. The germline V gene encodes CDR1 SGHDN and CDR2 FVKESK. The CDR3 DNA reads TGTGCCAGCAGCCAAGACTGGGGGGATACGCAGTATTTT. Its protein product is CASSQDWGDTQYF.

The chain links TRBV6-1 to TRBJ1-4; D remains ambiguous. Germline V gives CDR1 MNHNS, CDR2 SASEGT. The germline V and J ends were trimmed by 8 bases and 2 bases, with 15 bases remaining between them. This CDR3 spans 15 amino acids. The CDR3 nucleotides read TGTGCCAGCGATGAGCCCGGCAGGACTAATGAAAAACTGTTTTTT. This translates into CASDEPGRTNEKLFF.

The chain carries TRBV19 and TRBJ1-5; D remains unclear. Trimming left V 2 bases short and J 4 bases short, with 12 bases between. The V gene's germline CDR1 is LNHDA and CDR2 SQIVND (reference sequence). This CDR3 comprises 15 residues. This CDR3 is CASSILNGENQPQHF. The CDR3 bases are TGTGCCAGTAGTATACTCAACGGGGAGAATCAGCCCCAGCATTTT.

CDR3 nucleotides: TGTGCCAGCAGCCAAGATGTAAGGGGGTTGAACTATGGCTACACCTTC. Protein sequence: CASSQDVRGLNYGYTF. V gene TRBV4-2 combines with J gene TRBJ1-2, with D possibly being TRBD1 (6 bases). Between the trimmed V and J ends, which lost 0 bases and 2 bases, there was a span of 13 bases. Germline V gene sequence: CDR1 LGHNA, CDR2 YNFKEQ. The CDR3 consists of 16 residues.

The V gene is TRBV7-2, the J gene TRBJ1-1, with no clear D. Germline V gives CDR1 SGHTA, CDR2 FQGNSA. Trimming cost V 7 bases and J 3 bases, with 15 bases left between them. The CDR3 is 14 amino acids. In nucleotides, the CDR3 is TGTGCCAGCAACTCAGATGGTTGGGACACTGAAGCTTTCTTT. Amino acids: CASNSDGWDTEAFF.

The rearrangement joins TRBV7-9 to TRBJ2-5; possible D gene TRBD1, 5 bases. The DNA end lines up better with TRBJ2-7; the J call may be wrong. CDR1 is SEHNR and CDR2 is FQNEAQ in the germline V gene (reference sequence). The CDR3 has 13 residues. The CDR3: CASVAGIPYEQYF. CDR3 DNA sequence: TGTGCCAGCGTCGCAGGGATTCCCTACGAGCAGTACTTC.

The CDR3 DNA is TGTGCCTGGAGGAGGGCGGGAGCCTCCTACAATGAGCAGTTCTTC. Translated: CAWRRAGASYNEQFF. This rearrangement joins TRBV30 to TRBJ2-1, with 7 bases aligning to TRBD2. Germline V gene sequence: CDR1 GTSNPN, CDR2 SVGIG (reference sequence). V was pared by 3 bases and J by 0 bases, with 5 bases of the junction left unmatched. This CDR3 region has 15 residues.

The chain couples TRBV7-9 to TRBJ2-1, with D possibly TRBD2 on 6 matching bases. CDR1 SEHNR and CDR2 FQNEAQ come from the germline V gene (reference sequence). Trimming removed 0 bases at V and 3 bases at J, with 9 bases between. The CDR3 runs to 15 residues. CDR3 sequence reads: CASSLAGGIYNEQFF. The CDR3 DNA is TGTGCCAGCAGCTTAGCGGGAGGTATCTACAATGAGCAGTTCTTC.

This chain uses TRBV6-6 with TRBJ2-5, with D perhaps TRBD2 (5 bases). The last part of the DNA fits TRBJ2-7 better; the J call may be wrong. The CDR3 extends over 16 amino acids. In germline, CDR1 is MNHNY, CDR2 SVGAGI (reference sequence). The CDR3 loop reads CASSYRPGSKFDEQYF. DNA of the CDR3: TGTGCCAGCAGTTACCGACCGGGGTCAAAGTTCGACGAGCAGTACTTC.

V usage is TRBV5-1 and J usage is TRBJ1-1, with 7 bases fitting TRBD1. V lost 2 bases, J lost 2 bases, and 6 bases stayed unmatched. This CDR3 has 15 amino acids. Germline V gene data show CDR1 as SGHRS and CDR2 as YFSETQ. Written as DNA, the CDR3 is TGCGCCAGCAGCTTCCTCCAGGGGGGAAACACTGAAGCTTTCTTT. This sequence encodes CASSFLQGGNTEAFF.

The chain combines TRBV27 with TRBJ2-7; TRBD2 agrees at 13 bases. CDR1 and CDR2 (germline): MNHEY, SMNVEV (reference sequence). Losses at the gene ends were 4 bases for V and 6 bases for J; bases not matched to a gene: 21. CDR3 length: 20 residues. CDR3 residues: CASSSLRRTGLLAGGREQYF. For the CDR3, the DNA is TGTGCCAGCAGTTCCCTACGGAGGACAGGGTTACTAGCGGGAGGGCGCGAGCAGTACTTC.

The V call is TRBV6-5, the J call TRBJ1-4; 9 positions match TRBD1. Trimming removed 6 bases from V and 7 bases from J; junction bases left unmatched: 6. The CDR3 length is 14 residues. Per the germline V gene, CDR1 is MNHEY and CDR2 is SVGAGI. CDR3 amino acids: CASSGTGMGEKLFF. The CDR3 DNA is TGTGCCAGCAGCGGGACAGGGATGGGTGAAAAACTGTTTTTT.

The chain is built from TRBV7-8 and TRBJ2-3, with D unclear. Per the germline V gene, CDR1 is SGHVS and CDR2 is FQNEAQ. With 6 bases removed from V and 0 bases from J, the gap between germline ends came to 7 bases. There are 13 residues in the CDR3. The CDR3: CASRGYSTDTQYF. The CDR3, as DNA: TGTGCCAGCAGGGGGTACAGCACAGATACGCAGTATTTT.

This sequence joins TRBV7-8 and TRBJ2-6; the D is unclear. V gave up 4 bases and J gave up 0 bases, with 16 bases separating them. The CDR3 length is 18 residues. CDR1 and CDR2 from the germline V gene are SGHVS and FQNEAQ. CDR3 loop: CASSSRSTQSSGANVLTF. CDR3 in DNA: TGTGCCAGCAGCTCAAGGAGCACCCAATCCTCTGGGGCCAACGTCCTGACTTTC. The full variable domain, with the rest looked up from reference TRBV7-8 and TRBJ2-6, is GAGVSQSPRYKVAKRGQDVALRCDPISGHVSLFWYQQALGQGPEFLTYFQNEAQLDKSGLPSDRFFAERPEGSVSTLKIQRTQQEDSAVYLCASSSRSTQSSGANVLTFGAGSRLTVL.

The V call is TRBV27, the J call TRBJ2-2; 9 nucleotides match TRBD2. Trimming took 1 base from V and 3 from J; bases not matched to a gene: 18. The CDR3 consists of 21 residues. Germline values: CDR1 MNHEY, CDR2 SMNVEV (reference sequence). The CDR3 region is CASSLFGIAGVQRKDTGELFF. The CDR3 region has the DNA TGTGCCAGCAGTTTATTCGGTATAGCGGGAGTTCAACGTAAGGACACCGGGGAGCTGTTTTTT.

By sample fraction, this clone is medium-sized. The chain couples TRBV7-2 to TRBJ2-7; 12 bases map to TRBD2. There are 15 residues in the CDR3. Germline CDR1 reads SGHTA; CDR2 reads FQGNSA. Trimming at V came to 5 bases and at J to 5 bases, leaving 7 bases not matched to a gene. CDR3 coding DNA: TGTGCCAGCAGCCTCCCGACTAGCGGGAGTAACGAGCAGTACTTC. Translated: CASSLPTSGSNEQYF. The entire variable domain, with the rest obtained from reference TRBV7-2 and TRBJ2-7, is as follows: GAGVSQSPSNKVTEKGKDVELRCDPISGHTALYWYRQSLGQGLEFLIYFQGNSAPDKSGLPSDRFSAERTGGSVSTLTIQRTQQEDSAVYLCASSLPTSGSNEQYFGPGTRLTVT.

This chain connects TRBV19 to TRBJ1-2, with D perhaps TRBD1 (5 bases). The CDR3 spans 12 residues. The V gene lost 3 bases and the J gene lost 8 bases, with 10 bases spanning the gap. Germline V gene lookup returns CDR1 LNHDA and CDR2 SQIVND (reference sequence). Here the CDR3 reads CASSMGEDGYTF. CDR3 nucleotide sequence: TGTGCCAGTAGTATGGGGGAGGACGGCTACACCTTC.

The rearrangement joins TRBV4-2 to TRBJ2-7; the match to TRBD1 covers 8 bases. Germline V lookup: CDR1 LGHNA, CDR2 YNFKEQ. The CDR3 contains 15 residues. V lost 6 bases to trimming and J lost 3 bases; unmatched junction nucleotides: 10. The CDR3 nucleotides are TGTGCCAGCAGTTCACGACCCGGACAGGGCTACGAGCAGTACTTC. Translated: CASSSRPGQGYEQYF.

The chain is built from TRBV28 and TRBJ2-7, with 8 bases identical to TRBD2. The junction had 15 bases not matched to a gene; V was cut back by 5 bases and J by 3 bases. Germline V gene data show CDR1 as MDHEN and CDR2 as SYDVKM. This CDR3 contains 17 residues. Here the CDR3 reads CASSQLVGTSGGYEQYF. The CDR3 DNA reads TGTGCCAGCAGTCAGCTAGTTGGGACTAGTGGAGGCTACGAGCAGTACTTC.